One TCR beta chain is described in this entry. This record belongs to a study of T cell changes during pregnancy in multiple sclerosis. Per germline, CDR1 SGHDN and CDR2 FVKESK. Trimming took 2 bases from V and 2 from J, leaving 11 bases between them. The CDR3 extends over 15 amino acids. Libraries were prepared by immunoSEQ multiplex PCR; TCRdb keeps only in-frame clonotypes and omits some of them. This sample has 38,000 or so clones, with more than 90% found just once. V is TRBV14 and J is TRBJ2-3; no reliable D call. This TCR was sampled from a female donor with multiple sclerosis, enrolled in a pregnancy study. Sequences were derived from CD8+ T cells from peripheral blood mononuclear cells, sampled in the first trimester of pregnancy. CDR3 nucleotides: TGTGCCAGCAGCCAACTGTCCCTCCCCACAGATACGCAGTATTTT. Amino acids: CASSQLSLPTDTQYF.